The 4 T cell receptor beta chains listed next were all sequenced from one sample in a study of T-cell reconstitution after alpha-beta-depleted transplantation in children. Molecular barcoding with unique molecular identifiers was used for the TCRbeta library. TCRdb processed the PCR reads anew with MiXCR; each CDR3 protein has one entry. In the table there are about 540,000 distinct CDR3 sequences, around 19% of which are singletons. The source was PBMCs from the stem cell graft donor, collected from the stem cell graft. The receptors derive from a human donor who donated a stem cell graft to a child with acute lymphoblastic leukemia.

J is TRBJ1-6 and V is TRBV5-1; 9 bases are shared with TRBD1. CDR1 and CDR2 (germline): SGHRS, YFSETQ. CDR3 size: 15 residues. With 4 bases clipped from V and 7 bases from J, the junction kept 6 bases outside the gene matches. The CDR3, as DNA: TGCGCCAGCAGCAGTACGACAGGGGGAAATTCACCCCTCCACTTT. Its protein product is CASSSTTGGNSPLHF. The full variable domain, with the rest looked up from reference TRBV5-1 and TRBJ1-6, is KAGVTQTPRYLIKTRGQQVTLSCSPISGHRSVSWYQQTPGQGLQFLFEYFSETQRNKGNFPGRFSGRQFSNSRSEMNVSTLELGDSALYLCASSSTTGGNSPLHFGNGTRLTVT.

The chain is built from TRBV5-1 and TRBJ1-1, with no clear D. The V end was cut by 0 bases, the J end by 1 base, with 13 bases between. CDR3 size: 16 residues. Germline V gene lookup returns CDR1 SGHRS and CDR2 YFSETQ. The CDR3 nucleotides are TGCGCCAGCAGCTTGGCCCCCTCCACTCCGAACACTGAAGCTTTCTTT. As protein: CASSLAPSTPNTEAFF.

The J gene is TRBJ2-1, the V gene TRBV4-1; 11 nucleotides match TRBD2. This CDR3 region has 20 residues. The germline CDR1 and CDR2 sequences are MGHRA and YSYEKL. V dropped 1 base and J dropped 5; count of bases not matched to a gene: 16. In DNA form, the CDR3 reads TGCGCCAGCAGCCAAGGGACACTAGCGGGAGCGAGTAGGGGGAACAATGAGCAGTTCTTC. Translating gives CASSQGTLAGASRGNNEQFF.

The rearrangement uses TRBV29-1 and TRBJ1-1, with D hard to call. Germline CDR1 is SQVTM and CDR2 is ANQGSEA. Trimming left V 7 bases short and J 4 bases short, with 13 bases between. The CDR3 consists of 12 residues. The CDR3 is CSGWTDGTEAFF. In DNA, the CDR3 is TGCAGCGGCTGGACGGATGGCACTGAAGCTTTCTTT.